Each of the 23 T cell receptor beta chains below was sequenced from the same sample in a study of blood T cell repertoires in COVID-19. The repertoire was sequenced with immunoSEQ multiplex PCR; TCRdb's copy has only in-frame clones and lacks some. Of just over 300,000 clones listed, over 85% are singletons. The sample was peripheral blood. These receptors came from a woman in her 30s with COVID-19, enrolled during active disease.

Of note for this clone: Other DNA variants within this sample encode the same CDR3. The gene calls are TRBV6-5 and TRBJ1-5, with 11 bases identical to TRBD1. The junction had 3 bases not matched to a gene; V was cut back by 6 bases and J by 2 bases. The CDR3 contains 15 residues. Germline values: CDR1 MNHEY, CDR2 SVGAGI. The chain's CDR3 is CASSLGQGGNQPQHF. The DNA for the CDR3 is TGTGCCAGCAGCCTGGGACAGGGGGGCAATCAGCCCCAGCATTTT.

The chain uses TRBV7-2 and TRBJ1-4; 9 bases are a match to TRBD1. V shed 5 bases and J 8 bases; nucleotides not matched to a gene: 6. This CDR3 spans 14 amino acids. Germline CDR1 and CDR2: SGHTA and FQGNSA. The DNA for the CDR3 is TGTGCCAGCAGCCGGGGACAGGGAGGAGAAAAACTGTTTTTT. Protein: CASSRGQGGEKLFF.

The chain's CDR3 is CSVTGRRHSKEVMNTEAFF. In DNA, the CDR3 is TGCAGCGTTACAGGGAGAAGGCATTCGAAGGAAGTAATGAACACTGAAGCTTTCTTT. The chain is built from TRBV29-1 and TRBJ1-1; D may be TRBD1 (6 bases). The CDR3 has 19 residues. CDR1 and CDR2 (germline): SQVTM, ANQGSEA. V shed 5 bases and J shed 0 bases, with 28 bases lying between them.

The V call is TRBV19, the J call TRBJ1-5; TRBD1 might be the D (6 bases). The CDR3 totals 15 residues. Trimming removed 9 bases at V and 6 bases at J, with 21 bases between. CDR1 is LNHDA, CDR2 SQIVND, per germline (reference sequence). In DNA form, the CDR3 reads TGTGCCAGCTCGGGTATCGGTATAGGGGGTCAGCCCCAGCATTTT. Translated, it gives CASSGIGIGGQPQHF. Drawing the rest from reference TRBV19 and TRBJ1-5, the complete variable domain is DGGITQSPKYLFRKEGQNVTLSCEQNLNHDAMYWYRQDPGQGLRLIYYSQIVNDFQKGDIAEGYSVSREKKESFPLTVTSAQKNPTAFYLCASSGIGIGGQPQHFGDGTRLSIL.

This chain links TRBV28 with TRBJ2-1; 11 bases line up with TRBD2. Germline CDR1 is MDHEN and CDR2 is SYDVKM. This CDR3 is 15 amino acids long. The trim removed 2 bases at V and 4 bases at J, leaving 1 base unmatched. The DNA for the CDR3 is TGTGCCAGCAGTTTAGGGACTAGCGGTTACAATGAGCAGTTCTTC. Amino acids: CASSLGTSGYNEQFF.

The chain uses TRBV6-5 and TRBJ1-3; 9 bases are shared with TRBD1. The CDR3 has 15 amino acids. J lost 5 bases, V lost 6 bases, and 8 bases had no gene match. Germline lookup yields CDR1 MNHEY and CDR2 SVGAGI. The CDR3 DNA is TGTGCCAGCAGCCCACAGGGGGCATCAAGAAACACCATATATTTT. Translating it yields CASSPQGASRNTIYF.

The chain recombines TRBV9 with TRBJ1-2, with 7 bases matching TRBD1. In germline, CDR1 is SGDLS, CDR2 YYNGEE. Trimming removed 4 bases from V and 2 bases from J; junction bases left unmatched: 5. This CDR3 is 14 amino acids long. The CDR3 here is CASSFAQGNYGYTF. The DNA of the CDR3 is TGTGCCAGCAGCTTCGCACAGGGGAACTATGGCTACACCTTC. The variable domain in full, with the rest retrieved from reference TRBV9 and TRBJ1-2, is DSGVTQTPKHLITATGQRVTLRCSPRSGDLSVYWYQQSLDQGLQFLIQYYNGEERAKGNILERFSAQQFPDLHSELNLSSLELGDSALYFCASSFAQGNYGYTFGSGTRLTVV.

The chain is built from TRBV6-5 and TRBJ1-6; TRBD1 might be the D (6 bases). Per the germline V gene, CDR1 is MNHEY and CDR2 is SVGAGI. This CDR3 spans 14 amino acids. V was clipped by 8 bases and J by 4 bases, with 12 bases between them. CDR3 DNA: TGTGCCAGCCGCCTGACAGGTTATAATTCACCCCTCCACTTT. Its translation is CASRLTGYNSPLHF.

The genes are TRBV10-3 and TRBJ1-2; possibly TRBD1 for D (5 bases). This CDR3 spans 14 amino acids. With 3 bases removed from V and 2 bases from J, the gap between germline ends came to 10 bases. The V gene's germline CDR1 is ENHRY and CDR2 SYGVKD. CDR3 protein: CAISDPRVNYGYTF. The CDR3 nucleotides read TGTGCCATCAGTGATCCCAGGGTAAACTATGGCTACACCTTC.

The V and J genes are TRBV5-4 and TRBJ1-2, with D unresolved. This CDR3 is 15 amino acids long. The V gene lost 4 bases and the J gene lost 5 bases, with 18 bases spanning the gap. The germline gives CDR1 SGHNT, CDR2 YYREEE (reference sequence). CDR3 amino acids: CASSPFIGPSYGYTF. CDR3 coding DNA: TGTGCCAGCAGCCCCTTTATTGGCCCAAGTTATGGCTACACCTTC.

This clone was seen a single time. The chain links TRBV4-3 to TRBJ2-5; 7 nucleotides align to TRBD1. The V and J ends lost 3 bases and 0 bases, in that order; junction bases with no gene match: 4. The CDR3 runs to 15 residues. Per the germline V gene, CDR1 is LGHNA and CDR2 is YSLEER. The CDR3 region is CASSQTGTDQETQYF. CDR3 bases: TGCGCCAGCAGCCAGACCGGGACAGACCAAGAGACCCAGTACTTC.

This clone was observed a handful of times. The gene calls are TRBV10-2 and TRBJ2-3; TRBD1 is a possible D gene (6 bases). CDR1 and CDR2 from the germline V gene are WSHSY and SAAADI. The CDR3 consists of 15 residues. The V end was cut by 10 bases, the J end by 0 bases, with 17 bases between. In DNA, the CDR3 is TGCGCCACTAAGCCGTGGGGGCAGAGCACAGATACGCAGTATTTT. This sequence encodes CATKPWGQSTDTQYF.

The genes are TRBV6-2 or TRBV6-3 and TRBJ1-2; 7 positions match TRBD1. The germline V gene has CDR1 MNHEY and CDR2 SVGEGT. V shed 6 bases and J 3 bases; nucleotides not matched to a gene: 4. This CDR3 contains 13 residues. CDR3 amino acids: CASSVQGDYGYTF. The DNA for the CDR3 is TGTGCCAGCAGCGTCCAGGGGGACTATGGCTACACCTTC.

The V call is TRBV6-5, the J call TRBJ2-3; D is unclear. Germline values: CDR1 MNHEY, CDR2 SVGAGI. The germline V and J ends were trimmed by 9 bases and 4 bases, with 17 bases remaining between them. The CDR3 is made up of 14 amino acids. As DNA, the CDR3 is TGTGCCAGTCAACCTATCCCTAGAGCAGATACGCAGTATTTT. Translating gives CASQPIPRADTQYF.

This chain connects TRBV7-9 to TRBJ1-2; D is ambiguous. Germline CDR1 and CDR2: SEHNR and FQNEAQ (reference sequence). This CDR3 is 13 amino acids long. V was shortened by 1 base and J by 7 bases, with 10 bases between the two germline ends. The CDR3 protein is CASSLVGVRGYTF. In nucleotides, the CDR3 is TGTGCCAGCAGCTTAGTCGGGGTCCGTGGCTACACCTTC.

The V gene is TRBV6-1, the J gene TRBJ2-3; 8 nucleotides agree with TRBD2. The CDR3 is made up of 16 amino acids. Germline V gene data show CDR1 as MNHNS and CDR2 as SASEGT. Trimming cost V 3 bases and J 5 bases; bases outside gene matches: 10. The CDR3 region has the DNA TGTGCCAGCAGTGAGAACTCGGGGGGGGTAAAAGATACGCAGTATTTT. Its translation: CASSENSGGVKDTQYF.

The chain is built from TRBV4-1 and TRBJ1-1; maybe TRBD1 (6 bases). The CDR3 length is 19 residues. V was shortened by 0 bases and J by 1 base, with 21 bases between the two germline ends. Germline loops: CDR1 MGHRA, CDR2 YSYEKL. The CDR3 reads CASSQEVLWGRGPNTEAFF. CDR3 DNA: TGCGCCAGCAGCCAAGAAGTCCTTTGGGGCAGGGGACCGAACACTGAAGCTTTCTTT.

The V gene is TRBV7-4, the J gene TRBJ1-6; TRBD1 might be the D (5 bases). Germline V gene sequence: CDR1 SGHVT, CDR2 SQSDAQ. Trimming pared 5 bases from V and 6 bases from J, leaving 14 bases between. The CDR3 loop spans 15 amino acids. The CDR3 sequence: CASSVHRSFNSPLHF. The CDR3 nucleotides are TGTGCCAGCAGCGTCCACAGGTCTTTTAATTCACCCCTCCACTTT.

This rearrangement joins TRBV28 to TRBJ2-2; D is possibly TRBD1 (5 bases). Germline V gives CDR1 MDHEN, CDR2 SYDVKM. The CDR3 consists of 15 residues. Trimming left V 6 bases short and J 5 bases short, with 16 bases between. CDR3 amino acids: CASRIETAITGELFF. CDR3 nucleotides: TGTGCCAGCAGGATTGAGACAGCCATAACCGGGGAGCTGTTTTTT.

The chain couples TRBV6-1 to TRBJ1-2; D ambiguous. The ends were cut back, 0 bases at V and 2 bases at J, with 7 bases in the middle. The germline CDR1 and CDR2 sequences are MNHNS and SASEGT. This CDR3 contains 14 residues. The CDR3 nucleotides are TGTGCCAGCAGTGAAGCGAGGCAGAACTATGGCTACACCTTC. Translated, it gives CASSEARQNYGYTF.

J is TRBJ2-3 and V is TRBV3-1 (or the pseudogene TRBV3-2); 7 nucleotides match TRBD2. The junction had 11 bases not matched to a gene; V was cut back by 9 bases and J by 5 bases. This CDR3 comprises 14 residues. The germline CDR1 and CDR2 sequences are LGHDT and YNNKEL (reference sequence). The CDR3 reads CASSGTKGRDTQYF. CDR3 in DNA: TGTGCCAGTTCCGGGACTAAGGGGAGAGATACGCAGTATTTT.

In DNA, the CDR3 is TGTGCCAGCAGCCAAAGCGGGACTAGCGGGAACACCGGGGAGCTGTTTTTT. It translates to CASSQSGTSGNTGELFF. The rearrangement uses TRBV7-9 and TRBJ2-2, with 11 nucleotides matching TRBD2. The ends lost 5 bases at V and 1 base at J; junction bases unmatched: 6. CDR3 length: 17 residues. CDR1 is SEHNR, CDR2 FQNEAQ, per germline (reference sequence).

In this sample, this clone turned up a few times. J is TRBJ2-2 and V is TRBV19; D is unresolved. The CDR3 spans 12 residues. Trimming cost V 7 bases and J 1 base, with 4 bases left between them. Germline V lookup: CDR1 LNHDA, CDR2 SQIVND (reference sequence). Here the CDR3 DNA reads TGTGCCAGTACAGTGAACACCGGGGAGCTGTTTTTT. It is translated as CASTVNTGELFF.